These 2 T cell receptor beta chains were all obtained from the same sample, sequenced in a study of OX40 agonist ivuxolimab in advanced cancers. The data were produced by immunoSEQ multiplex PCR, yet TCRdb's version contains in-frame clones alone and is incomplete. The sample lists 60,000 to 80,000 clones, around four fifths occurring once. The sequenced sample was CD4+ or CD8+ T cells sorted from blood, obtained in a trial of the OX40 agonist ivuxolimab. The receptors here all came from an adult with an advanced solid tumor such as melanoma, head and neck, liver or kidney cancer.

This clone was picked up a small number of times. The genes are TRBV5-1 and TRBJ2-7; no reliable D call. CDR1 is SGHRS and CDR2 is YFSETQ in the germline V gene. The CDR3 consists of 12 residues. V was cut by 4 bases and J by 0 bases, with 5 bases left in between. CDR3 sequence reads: CASSPPSYEQYF. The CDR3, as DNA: TGCGCCAGCAGCCCTCCCTCCTACGAGCAGTACTTC.

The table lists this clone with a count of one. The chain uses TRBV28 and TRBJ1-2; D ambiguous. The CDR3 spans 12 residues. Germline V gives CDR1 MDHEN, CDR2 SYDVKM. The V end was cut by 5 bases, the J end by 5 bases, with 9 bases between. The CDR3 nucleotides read TGTGCCAGCAGTGGGGATATGTATGGCTACACCTTC. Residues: CASSGDMYGYTF.